Shown below are 25 T cell receptor beta chains from a single sample sequenced in a study of T cell repertoires in cytomegalovirus infection. TCRdb redid the calling of the reads with MiXCR, one entry per CDR3 protein. The sample shows roughly 600,000 distinct CDR3 sequences, 24% of them seen only once. Sequencing input: CD8+ T cells from PBMCs. Receptors originate from a human donor in good health (CMV status not recorded). Some clones in this sample may be carry-over from other donors' samples.

The CDR3 DNA follows: TGTGCCAGCAGTGAATCCACGGGTAGGACCCAAGAGACCCAGTACTTC. Translating it yields CASSESTGRTQETQYF. V is TRBV6-1 and J is TRBJ2-5; D uncertain. Trimming shortened V by 2 bases and J by 1 base, and 14 bases separated the two germline ends. Germline-derived CDR1 and CDR2 are MNHNS and SASEGT. This CDR3 spans 16 amino acids.

The genes are TRBV29-1 and TRBJ1-1, with 7 bases fitting TRBD1. Trimming took 7 bases from V and 0 from J; bases not matched to a gene: 8. The CDR3 spans 14 residues. The V gene's germline CDR1 is SQVTM and CDR2 ANQGSEA. The CDR3, as DNA: TGCAGCGCCCAAGGGGGCGCCCTGAACACTGAAGCTTTCTTT. Residues: CSAQGGALNTEAFF.

A few counts support this clonotype. This chain links TRBV7-9 with TRBJ2-7, with no clear D. CDR3 length: 12 residues. CDR1 is SEHNR and CDR2 is FQNEAQ in the germline V gene (reference sequence). The V gene lost 5 bases and the J gene lost 4 bases, with 9 bases spanning the gap. The CDR3 DNA reads TGTGCCAGCAGCCACGATCTATACGAGCAGTACGTC. Its translation: CASSHDLYEQYV.

This clonotype was counted at least ten times. The chain carries TRBV7-8 and TRBJ2-7, with 11 bases fitting TRBD1. V gave up 5 bases and J gave up 2 bases; unmatched junction bases: 5. The CDR3 is 15 amino acids. Germline lookup yields CDR1 SGHVS and CDR2 FQNEAQ. The CDR3: CASSRGQGATYEQYF. For the CDR3, the DNA is TGTGCCAGCAGCCGCGGACAGGGGGCCACCTACGAGCAGTACTTC.

This clonotype occurred many times. V usage is TRBV7-8 and J usage is TRBJ1-1, with 7 bases that match TRBD1. This CDR3 has 14 residues. In germline, CDR1 is SGHVS, CDR2 FQNEAQ. The ends lost 7 bases at V and 7 bases at J; junction bases unmatched: 12. CDR3 sequence reads: CASIPRGGVGEAFF. In DNA, the CDR3 is TGTGCCAGCATCCCCAGGGGGGGGGTGGGTGAAGCTTTCTTT.

The CDR3 here is CASSSWPRGTDTQYF. The DNA of the CDR3 is TGTGCCAGCAGCTCTTGGCCTAGGGGAACAGATACGCAGTATTTT. V and J are TRBV6-2 or TRBV6-3 and TRBJ2-3; tentatively, D is TRBD1 (5 bases). The V gene's germline CDR1 is MNHEY and CDR2 SVGEGT. This CDR3 region has 15 residues. Trimming left V 6 bases short and J 3 bases short, with 16 bases between.

The gene calls are TRBV9 and TRBJ1-6; D perhaps matches TRBD1 (5 bases). Germline V gives CDR1 SGDLS, CDR2 YYNGEE. CDR3 length: 13 residues. The V and J ends lost 4 bases and 10 bases respectively, with 12 bases between them. The CDR3: CASSSQEGSPLHF. CDR3 DNA: TGTGCCAGCAGCTCCCAAGAGGGGTCACCCCTCCACTTT.

This clonotype appeared many times. The rearrangement links TRBV7-2 to TRBJ2-7; TRBD1 matches 8 bases. The V gene's germline CDR1 is SGHTA and CDR2 FQGNSA. Unmatched junction bases numbered 3, after V lost 4 bases and J lost 4 bases. This CDR3 region has 13 residues. This chain's CDR3 is CASSWGQAYEQYF. In DNA, the CDR3 is TGTGCCAGCAGCTGGGGACAGGCGTACGAGCAGTACTTC.

A few counts support this clonotype. CDR3 residues: CASWDRDGYTF. The DNA for the CDR3 is TGTGCCAGCTGGGACAGAGATGGCTACACCTTC. This chain uses TRBV2 with TRBJ1-2; 7 nucleotides match TRBD1. The junction had 3 bases not matched to a gene; V was cut back by 8 bases and J by 6 bases. Germline CDR1 reads SNHLY; CDR2 reads FYNNEI. CDR3 size: 11 residues.

In its sample, this clonotype was seen many times. The V call is TRBV7-8, the J call TRBJ1-3; D call uncertain. Germline CDR1 reads SGHVS; CDR2 reads FQNEAQ. CDR3 length equals 15 residues. Deletions cut 3 bases from V and 4 bases from J, with 13 bases between. The CDR3 reads CASSLFWNKGNTIYF. The CDR3 DNA reads TGTGCCAGCAGCTTGTTTTGGAATAAAGGAAACACCATATATTTT.

The sample holds many counts of this clonotype. The chain couples TRBV7-9 to TRBJ2-2, with D unclear. V lost 2 bases and J lost 0, with 10 bases in between. The CDR3 loop spans 16 amino acids. Germline CDR1 SEHNR, CDR2 FQNEAQ (reference sequence). In nucleotides, the CDR3 is TGTGCCAGCAGCTTATTCCCCGGAGCGAACACCGGGGAGCTGTTTTTT. This encodes CASSLFPGANTGELFF.

Comment on this clonotype: One base away lies a much larger clone, so this may be a sequencing read error. The rearrangement uses TRBV7-9 and TRBJ2-1; 8 bases match TRBD1. CDR3 length equals 15 residues. CDR1 is SEHNR, CDR2 FQNEAQ, per germline (reference sequence). Trimming cost V 10 bases and J 0 bases; bases outside gene matches: 8. In DNA, the CDR3 is TGTGCCACTCGGGGACAGGCCAGCTCCTACAATGAGCAGTTCTTC. Amino acids: CATRGQASSYNEQFF.

Many counts were recorded for this clonotype. The J gene is TRBJ2-7, the V gene TRBV28; D remains unclear. V was trimmed by 1 base and J by 0 bases, leaving 10 bases between them. The CDR3 length is 15 residues. Germline CDR1 is MDHEN and CDR2 is SYDVKM. CDR3 amino acids: CASSLSGLSSYEQYV. DNA of the CDR3: TGTGCCAGCAGTTTATCTGGCCTAAGCTCCTACGAGCAGTACGTC.

This clonotype has only one observation. Sequence at one end of the junction differs from germline and may be a read error. The chain recombines TRBV7-2 with TRBJ1-5; TRBD1 might be the D (5 bases). In germline, CDR1 is SGHTA, CDR2 FQGNSA. CDR3 length: 16 residues. The CDR3 region is CVSSLAGQGGNQPQHF. CDR3 bases: TGTGTCAGCAGCTTAGCGGGGCAGGGTGGAAATCAGCCCCAGCATTTT.

Turning to this clonotype: Compared with germline, one end of the junction differs, possibly owing to a read error. This sequence joins TRBV7-6 and TRBJ1-1; 10 bases align to TRBD1. Per germline, CDR1 SGHVS and CDR2 FNYEAQ. The CDR3 covers 16 residues. The chain's CDR3 is CASSHDRDRGDTKAFF. The DNA for the CDR3 is TGTGCGAGCAGCCACGACCGGGACAGGGGTGACACTAAAGCTTTCTTT.

DNA for the CDR3: TGTGCCAGCAGCTTAGTGGGGGCCCAAGAGACCCAGTACTTC. This sequence encodes CASSLVGAQETQYF. V and J are TRBV7-9 and TRBJ2-5; the D gene is possibly TRBD1 (6 bases). Germline V gene data show CDR1 as SEHNR and CDR2 as FQNEAQ (reference sequence). CDR3 length: 14 residues. The V end lost 1 base, the J end lost 1 base, and 7 bases lay between the germline ends.

The J gene is TRBJ1-1, the V gene TRBV4-1; D not resolved. CDR1 is MGHRA and CDR2 is YSYEKL in the germline V gene. The germline V and J ends were trimmed by 2 bases and 4 bases, with 5 bases remaining between them. The CDR3 contains 12 residues. CDR3 nucleotides: TGCGCCAGCAGCCAAACACCCACTGAAGCTTTCTTT. Encoded protein: CASSQTPTEAFF.

This clonotype was found many times. The genes are TRBV28 and TRBJ1-3, with 9 bases fitting TRBD1. Germline V gives CDR1 MDHEN, CDR2 SYDVKM. The CDR3 has 18 amino acids. V shed 5 bases, J shed 2 bases, and the junction held 13 bases outside the gene matches. Here the CDR3 DNA reads TGTGCCAGCAGTCCAACGACAGGGGGGACCTACCCTGGAAACACCATATATTTT. Translating it yields CASSPTTGGTYPGNTIYF.

This clonotype was seen many times. The V call is TRBV4-2, the J call TRBJ2-2; D remains unclear. Trimming pared 0 bases from V and 5 bases from J, leaving 10 bases between. CDR1 is LGHNA, CDR2 YNFKEQ, per germline. The CDR3 spans 15 residues. The CDR3 region is CASSQDRRLTGELFF. CDR3 sequence (DNA): TGTGCCAGCAGCCAAGACAGGAGATTAACCGGGGAGCTGTTTTTT.

The J gene is TRBJ1-5, the V gene TRBV7-9, with D perhaps TRBD1 (5 bases). The germline V gene has CDR1 SEHNR and CDR2 FQNEAQ (reference sequence). The V end was cut by 5 bases, the J end by 1 base, with 18 bases between. The CDR3 consists of 17 residues. DNA of the CDR3: TGTGCCAGCAGCGGAGCCCGGGGCGGGGGGAGCAATCAGCCCCAGCATTTT. Translation gives CASSGARGGGSNQPQHF. Using reference TRBV7-9 and TRBJ1-5 for the parts outside the CDR3, the full variable domain is DTGVSQNPRHKITKRGQNVTFRCDPISEHNRLYWYRQTLGQGPEFLTYFQNEAQLEKSRLLSDRFSAERPKGSFSTLEIQRTEQGDSAMYLCASSGARGGGSNQPQHFGDGTRLSIL.

This clonotype was counted between two and nine times. The chain recombines TRBV20-1 with TRBJ2-3; D is possibly TRBD2 (6 bases). The CDR3 has 13 amino acids. The V end was cut by 1 base, the J end by 11 bases, with 16 bases between. CDR1 and CDR2 from the germline V gene are DFQATT and SNEGSKA (reference sequence). The CDR3 region is CSARGDGGYWQYF. The DNA for the CDR3 is TGCAGTGCTAGAGGAGATGGGGGGTATTGGCAGTATTTT.

About this clonotype itself: A much larger clonotype is one base distant, so this may be a read error. As DNA, the CDR3 is TGTGCCAGCAGTTTGTGGGGAGTTCAGCCCCAGCATTTT. Protein product: CASSLWGVQPQHF. V and J are TRBV28 and TRBJ1-5; no firm D call. The CDR3 sequence is 13 residues long. Trimming removed 3 bases at V and 6 bases at J, with 9 bases between. Germline-derived CDR1 and CDR2 are MDHEN and SYDVKM.

This clonotype was seen more than once but under ten times. This chain links TRBV6-5 with TRBJ1-4; D ambiguous. This CDR3 spans 15 amino acids. Looked up from germline, CDR1 is MNHEY and CDR2 is SVGAGI. Trimming removed 3 bases from V and 5 bases from J, with 13 bases in between. CDR3 sequence reads: CASSYLAGLNEKLFF. CDR3 nucleotides: TGTGCCAGCAGTTATTTGGCAGGACTGAATGAAAAACTGTTTTTT.

This clonotype was observed many times. The chain recombines TRBV6-2 or TRBV6-3 with TRBJ1-1; D gene ambiguous. The germline gives CDR1 MNHEY, CDR2 SVGEGT. The CDR3 is 13 amino acids. Deletions cut 1 base from V and 1 base from J, with 4 bases between. CDR3: CASSYWGNTEAFF. The CDR3 region has the DNA TGTGCCAGCAGTTACTGGGGGAACACTGAAGCTTTCTTT.

V usage is TRBV6-5 and J usage is TRBJ2-3; 8 bases fit TRBD2. The CDR3 runs 14 residues. V was clipped by 6 bases and J by 4 bases; unmatched bases: 6. The germline V gene encodes CDR1 MNHEY and CDR2 SVGAGI. The CDR3 sequence: CASRSPGLADTQYF. CDR3 DNA: TGTGCCAGCAGATCTCCGGGACTAGCAGATACGCAGTATTTT.